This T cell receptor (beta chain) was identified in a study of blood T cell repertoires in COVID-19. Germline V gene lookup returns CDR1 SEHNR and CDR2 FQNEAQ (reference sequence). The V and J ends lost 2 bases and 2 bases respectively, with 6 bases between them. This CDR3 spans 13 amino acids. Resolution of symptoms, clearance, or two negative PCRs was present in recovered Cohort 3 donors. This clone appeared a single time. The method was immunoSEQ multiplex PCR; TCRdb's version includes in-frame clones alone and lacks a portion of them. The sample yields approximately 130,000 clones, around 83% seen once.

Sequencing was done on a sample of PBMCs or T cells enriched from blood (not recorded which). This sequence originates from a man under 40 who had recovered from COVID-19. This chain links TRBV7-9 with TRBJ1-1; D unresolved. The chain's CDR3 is CASSLSYNTEAFF. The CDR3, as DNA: TGTGCCAGCAGCTTATCGTATAACACTGAAGCTTTCTTT.